This entry lists 19 T cell receptor beta chains sequenced from one sample in a study of shared clonotypes between healthy human individuals. Naive CD8 cells lacked CD45RO, underwent positive selection for CCR7 and left out terminally differentiated effector memory CD45RA+ cells. Here immunoSEQ multiplex PCR was the method, and the copy in TCRdb shows in-frame clones only, minus some. The table shows about 2 million clones, with approximately 94% occurring only once. The sequencing sample was made of naive CD8+ T cells sorted from blood. The receptors were sampled from a young man in good health.

This clone showed up just once. The chain carries TRBV5-6 and TRBJ2-5; D is unresolved. The V gene's germline CDR1 is SGHDT and CDR2 YYEEEE. The CDR3 spans 12 residues. Trimming took 2 bases from V and 7 from J, leaving 9 bases between them. In DNA, the CDR3 is TGTGCCAGCAGCTTAGGCGATAGGACCCAGTACTTC. It encodes CASSLGDRTQYF.

The rearrangement uses TRBV2 and TRBJ2-2; 14 nucleotides match TRBD2. V was clipped by 6 bases and J by 5 bases; unmatched bases: 8. This CDR3 has 17 residues. The germline V gene encodes CDR1 SNHLY and CDR2 FYNNEI. In DNA, the CDR3 is TGTGCCAGCAGGAGAGGACTAGCGGGGGGACCTACCGGGGAGCTGTTTTTT. Protein: CASRRGLAGGPTGELFF. Supplemented by reference TRBV2 and TRBJ2-2, the full variable domain reads EPEVTQTPSHQVTQMGQEVILRCVPISNHLYFYWYRQILGQKVEFLVSFYNNEISEKSEIFDDQFSVERPDGSNFTLKIRSTKLEDSAMYFCASRRGLAGGPTGELFFGEGSRLTVL.

This chain joins TRBV28 and TRBJ1-2; tentative D call: TRBD1 (6 bases). The ends were cut back, 10 bases at V and 5 bases at J, with 17 bases in the middle. Germline V gene data show CDR1 as MDHEN and CDR2 as SYDVKM. CDR3 length equals 13 residues. The CDR3 bases are TGTGCCACCCGAATGGGGGCAGCTTATGGCTACACCTTC. Translation gives CATRMGAAYGYTF.

The gene calls are TRBV25-1 and TRBJ1-4, with D maybe TRBD1 (5 bases). Germline lookup yields CDR1 MGHDK and CDR2 SYGVNS. The CDR3 loop spans 14 amino acids. Trimming stripped 4 bases from V and 4 bases from J, with 10 bases between. The CDR3 protein is CASSVTENNEKLFF. Written as DNA, the CDR3 is TGTGCCAGCAGTGTGACAGAAAATAATGAAAAACTGTTTTTT.

This chain links TRBV4-1 with TRBJ1-5, with TRBD1 matching over 8 bases. With 0 bases clipped from V and 0 bases from J, the junction kept 7 bases outside the gene matches. This CDR3 is 18 amino acids long. CDR1 is MGHRA, CDR2 YSYEKL, per germline. The CDR3 region is CASSQDQDRVYSNQPQHF. The CDR3 region has the DNA TGCGCCAGCAGCCAAGATCAGGACAGGGTATATAGCAATCAGCCCCAGCATTTT.

V usage is TRBV14 and J usage is TRBJ2-1, with unresolved D. V lost 4 bases, J lost 10 bases, and 11 bases lay in between. CDR1 is SGHDN and CDR2 is FVKESK in the germline V gene. CDR3 length: 12 residues. As DNA, the CDR3 is TGTGCCAGCAGCCTTCTCCGTGACGAGCAGTTCTTC. The encoded protein is CASSLLRDEQFF.

V is TRBV12-1 and J is TRBJ2-2; the table's D call of TRBD2 was not tested on the DNA. TRBV12-1 is listed as a pseudogene. This CDR3 spans 19 amino acids. CDR3 residues: CASSFNLGLAGINTGELFF. CDR3 DNA sequence: TGTGCCAGCAGCTTTAACTTGGGACTAGCGGGAATAAACACCGGGGAGCTGTTTTTT.

This chain joins TRBV6-6 and TRBJ2-1, with 11 bases fitting TRBD1. CDR1 is MNHNY, CDR2 SVGAGI, per germline (reference sequence). This CDR3 region has 13 residues. V lost 5 bases and J lost 7; bases outside the gene matches: 1. In DNA form, the CDR3 reads TGTGCCAGCAGTGGGGACAGGGGGAATGAGCAGTTCTTC. It translates to CASSGDRGNEQFF.

V is TRBV6-4 and J is TRBJ2-3; possibly TRBD1 for D (5 bases). The germline V gene has CDR1 MRHNA and CDR2 SNTAGT. V was trimmed by 3 bases and J by 0 bases, leaving 7 bases between them. There are 14 residues in the CDR3. CDR3 protein: CASSETESTDTQYF. CDR3 DNA: TGTGCCAGCAGTGAGACAGAGAGCACAGATACGCAGTATTTT.

The chain is built from TRBV19 and TRBJ1-5; no firm D call. CDR3 length: 14 residues. The V gene lost 2 bases and the J gene lost 3 bases, with 8 bases spanning the gap. CDR1 is LNHDA and CDR2 is SQIVND in the germline V gene (reference sequence). The CDR3 is CASSIRETNQPQHF. CDR3 sequence (DNA): TGTGCCAGTAGTATAAGGGAAACCAATCAGCCCCAGCATTTT.

The chain recombines TRBV27 with TRBJ1-2; a possible D gene is TRBD1 (5 bases). V was shortened by 5 bases and J by 4 bases, with 11 bases between the two germline ends. There are 13 residues in the CDR3. Germline V gene lookup returns CDR1 MNHEY and CDR2 SMNVEV (reference sequence). The CDR3 region has the DNA TGTGCCAGCAGTGGGAGGGGAGGCTATGGCTACACCTTC. The encoded protein is CASSGRGGYGYTF.

V gene TRBV7-9 combines with J gene TRBJ2-3, with D possibly matching TRBD2 (6 bases). The CDR3 totals 16 residues. V lost 3 bases, J lost 3 bases, and 16 bases lay in between. CDR1 is SEHNR and CDR2 is FQNEAQ in the germline V gene (reference sequence). Written as DNA, the CDR3 is TGTGCCAGCAGCTTGTCTAGCGTGCAAATGACAGATACGCAGTATTTT. It encodes CASSLSSVQMTDTQYF.

This chain uses TRBV4-1 with TRBJ1-2, with D possibly being TRBD1 (5 bases). The V gene lost 0 bases and the J gene lost 5 bases, with 13 bases spanning the gap. This CDR3 has 15 residues. Germline V gene data show CDR1 as MGHRA and CDR2 as YSYEKL. The CDR3 here is CASSQEGTDGYGYTF. The DNA of the CDR3 is TGCGCCAGCAGCCAAGAAGGGACGGACGGATATGGCTACACCTTC.

The rearrangement joins TRBV27 to TRBJ1-1; D uncertain. The germline V gene has CDR1 MNHEY and CDR2 SMNVEV (reference sequence). Trimming cost V 0 bases and J 4 bases, with 9 bases left between them. This CDR3 contains 14 residues. CDR3 coding DNA: TGTGCCAGCAGTTTATCGCCTAGGACCACTGAAGCTTTCTTT. This sequence encodes CASSLSPRTTEAFF.

The rearrangement uses TRBV9 and TRBJ2-7; D might be TRBD1 (5 bases). V shed 0 bases and J shed 2 bases, with 21 bases lying between them. The germline V gene encodes CDR1 SGDLS and CDR2 YYNGEE. This CDR3 spans 18 amino acids. CDR3 nucleotide sequence: TGTGCCAGCAGCGTAGGTGGAACCTTGGGTCAGGGAACCTACGAGCAGTACTTC. Protein product: CASSVGGTLGQGTYEQYF.

In this sample, this clone turned up once. V gene TRBV5-1 combines with J gene TRBJ2-3, with 7 positions matching TRBD2. This CDR3 is 17 amino acids long. Per germline, CDR1 SGHRS and CDR2 YFSETQ. V was clipped by 0 bases and J by 2 bases; unmatched bases: 9. In DNA form, the CDR3 reads TGCGCCAGCAGCTTGGCTTGGCGGGAGACCCCCACAGATACGCAGTATTTT. Its protein product is CASSLAWRETPTDTQYF. The entire variable domain, with the rest obtained from reference TRBV5-1 and TRBJ2-3, is as follows: KAGVTQTPRYLIKTRGQQVTLSCSPISGHRSVSWYQQTPGQGLQFLFEYFSETQRNKGNFPGRFSGRQFSNSRSEMNVSTLELGDSALYLCASSLAWRETPTDTQYFGPGTRLTVL.

The rearrangement uses TRBV29-1 and TRBJ2-7; D tentatively fits TRBD1 or TRBD2 (5 bases each). The CDR3 length is 13 residues. V dropped 7 bases and J dropped 5 bases, with 18 bases sitting between them. The germline gives CDR1 SQVTM, CDR2 ANQGSEA. CDR3 region: CSAGTGNVHEQYF. Written as DNA, the CDR3 is TGCAGCGCGGGGACCGGCAATGTTCACGAGCAGTACTTC.

The chain is built from TRBV5-4 and TRBJ2-1, with a possible D match to TRBD2 (6 bases). The CDR3 totals 15 residues. Germline V gene sequence: CDR1 SGHNT, CDR2 YYREEE (reference sequence). V was clipped by 2 bases and J by 5 bases, with 14 bases between them. The CDR3 DNA follows: TGTGCCAGCAGCTTTCCCGGGCCGGGGGACAATGAGCAGTTCTTC. It yields the protein CASSFPGPGDNEQFF.

The rearrangement uses TRBV19 and TRBJ2-2; 8 nucleotides align to TRBD1. The CDR3 is made up of 17 amino acids. V shed 3 bases, J shed 4 bases, and the junction held 10 bases outside the gene matches. Germline V gives CDR1 LNHDA, CDR2 SQIVND (reference sequence). CDR3 in amino acids: CASSILYRDRSTGELFF. Here the CDR3 DNA reads TGTGCCAGTAGTATCCTATATCGGGACAGGAGCACCGGGGAGCTGTTTTTT. Using reference TRBV19 and TRBJ2-2 for the parts outside the CDR3, the full variable domain is DGGITQSPKYLFRKEGQNVTLSCEQNLNHDAMYWYRQDPGQGLRLIYYSQIVNDFQKGDIAEGYSVSREKKESFPLTVTSAQKNPTAFYLCASSILYRDRSTGELFFGEGSRLTVL.